The 29 T cell receptor beta chains below all came from one sample that was sequenced in a study of CD8 T cells in Susac syndrome. After extraction with the RNeasy kit, roughly 0.45 to 1 ug of the RNA was reverse transcribed using random hexamers. TCRdb re-analysed the immunoSEQ multiplex PCR reads in MiXCR, keeping a single row per CDR3 protein. The sample shows some 47,000 distinct CDR3 sequences, 92% of them seen only once. Sequenced input: CD8+ T cells from PBMCs. The source is a human donor in good health.

The chain joins TRBV11-2 to TRBJ2-3; unclear D gene. This CDR3 region has 12 residues. Germline V gene lookup returns CDR1 SGHAT and CDR2 FQNNGV. Between the trimmed V and J ends, which lost 5 bases and 6 bases, there was a span of 9 bases. The CDR3 bases are TGTGCCAGCAGCATCGGACGGGATACGCAGTATTTT. As protein: CASSIGRDTQYF.

V gene TRBV5-1 combines with J gene TRBJ2-1; the D is unclear. V lost 3 bases to trimming and J lost 8 bases, with 12 bases between them. Germline CDR1 is SGHRS and CDR2 is YFSETQ. This CDR3 has 13 amino acids. The CDR3, as DNA: TGCGCCAGCAGCTCAGGTGGGATGTATGAGCAGTTCTTC. This codes for CASSSGGMYEQFF.

The CDR3 nucleotides are TGTGCCAGCAGTTTCCGCGGCCTCCGGGACCACCAAGAGACCCAGTACTTC. Its protein product is CASSFRGLRDHQETQYF. The chain links TRBV27 to TRBJ2-5; possibly TRBD1 or TRBD2 for D (5 bases each). Trimming removed 3 bases from V and 0 bases from J, with 17 bases in between. The CDR3 has 17 residues. Germline-derived CDR1 and CDR2 are MNHEY and SMNVEV (reference sequence).

The CDR3 is CASDGEFQETQYF. The CDR3 DNA reads TGTGCTAGTGACGGCGAGTTTCAAGAGACCCAGTACTTC. J is TRBJ2-5 and V is TRBV12-5, with D hard to call. Per germline, CDR1 LGHNT and CDR2 FRNRAP. The CDR3 has 13 amino acids. With 7 bases removed from V and 2 bases from J, the gap between germline ends came to 11 bases.

This chain links TRBV7-8 with TRBJ2-7; a possible D gene is TRBD1 (6 bases). In germline, CDR1 is SGHVS, CDR2 FQNEAQ. This CDR3 is 16 amino acids long. V lost 0 bases and J 2 bases, leaving 14 bases between the germline ends. CDR3 loop: CASSLAPGHSPYEQYF. The DNA of the CDR3 is TGTGCCAGCAGCTTAGCTCCGGGACACAGCCCCTACGAGCAGTACTTC. The full variable domain, with the rest looked up from reference TRBV7-8 and TRBJ2-7, is GAGVSQSPRYKVAKRGQDVALRCDPISGHVSLFWYQQALGQGPEFLTYFQNEAQLDKSGLPSDRFFAERPEGSVSTLKIQRTQQEDSAVYLCASSLAPGHSPYEQYFGPGTRLTVT.

The rearrangement joins TRBV29-1 to TRBJ2-7; D is undetermined. The CDR3 has 12 residues. Trimming shortened V by 6 bases and J by 0 bases, and 9 bases separated the two germline ends. Germline assignment: CDR1 SQVTM and CDR2 ANQGSEA. The DNA for the CDR3 is TGCAGCGTACGCGGCAGCTCCTACGAGCAGTACTTC. It encodes CSVRGSSYEQYF.

The chain joins TRBV24-1 to TRBJ2-1; weak D call: TRBD1 (6 bases). V was clipped by 9 bases and J by 6 bases, with 8 bases between them. CDR3 size: 11 residues. Germline CDR1 reads KGHDR; CDR2 reads SFDVKD. CDR3 sequence reads: CATGRGNEQFF. The CDR3 nucleotides are TGTGCCACCGGCAGGGGCAATGAGCAGTTCTTC.

This clonotype was counted only a few times. The V call is TRBV29-1, the J call TRBJ2-7; 7 positions match TRBD2. The V and J ends lost 6 bases and 7 bases, in that order; junction bases with no gene match: 12. Germline-derived CDR1 and CDR2 are SQVTM and ANQGSEA. This CDR3 is 13 amino acids long. The CDR3 DNA reads as TGCAGCGTGTCCCTAGCGGAGAGAAGGGAGCAGTACTTC. Its translation: CSVSLAERREQYF.

This clonotype was detected once. This chain uses TRBV23-1 with TRBJ2-2; D is uncertain. TRBV23-1 is an ORF, and what it does is uncertain. This CDR3 is 17 amino acids long. V was pared by 0 bases and J by 6 bases, with 17 bases between. The CDR3 DNA sequence: TGCGCCAGCAGTCAATCGAGTCTAGGTATTGGTGCCGGGGAGCTGTTTTTT. The encoded protein is CASSQSSLGIGAGELFF.

The V and J genes are TRBV19 and TRBJ2-3; 10 nucleotides align to TRBD2. J gave up 5 bases and V 2 bases, and 10 bases lay outside the gene matches. This CDR3 has 17 residues. In germline, CDR1 is LNHDA, CDR2 SQIVND (reference sequence). The chain's CDR3 is CASSISGAGGPRDTQYF. The CDR3 region has the DNA TGTGCCAGTAGTATATCGGGAGCGGGAGGGCCTAGAGATACGCAGTATTTT. The full variable domain, in which reference TRBV19 and TRBJ2-3 provide the parts outside the CDR3, is DGGITQSPKYLFRKEGQNVTLSCEQNLNHDAMYWYRQDPGQGLRLIYYSQIVNDFQKGDIAEGYSVSREKKESFPLTVTSAQKNPTAFYLCASSISGAGGPRDTQYFGPGTRLTVL.

J is TRBJ1-1 and V is TRBV19; D is undetermined. The CDR3 runs to 13 residues. Germline CDR1 reads LNHDA; CDR2 reads SQIVND (reference sequence). V lost 0 bases and J lost 10, with 12 bases in between. The CDR3 region has the DNA TGTGCCAGTAGTATAGACCGCGAAGGTGGAGCTTTCTTT. Translated, it gives CASSIDREGGAFF. Full variable domain (remainder filled in from reference TRBV19 and TRBJ1-1): DGGITQSPKYLFRKEGQNVTLSCEQNLNHDAMYWYRQDPGQGLRLIYYSQIVNDFQKGDIAEGYSVSREKKESFPLTVTSAQKNPTAFYLCASSIDREGGAFFGQGTRLTVV.

CDR3 sequence reads: CAISEKASGRVTDTQYF. The CDR3 DNA reads TGTGCCATCAGTGAGAAGGCTAGCGGGAGGGTCACAGATACGCAGTATTTT. The chain carries TRBV10-3 and TRBJ2-3; 12 positions agree with TRBD2. After removal of 2 bases from V and 2 bases from J, the junction contained 5 bases not matched to a gene. Germline V CDR1 and CDR2: ENHRY, SYGVKD. This CDR3 spans 17 amino acids.

This rearrangement joins TRBV18 to TRBJ2-5; 7 bases are a match to TRBD1. The germline V gene encodes CDR1 KGHSH and CDR2 LQKENI. The CDR3 extends over 13 amino acids. Trimming cost V 10 bases and J 3 bases; bases outside gene matches: 8. The CDR3 is CANRGDSKETQYF. DNA for the CDR3: TGTGCCAACCGTGGGGACAGTAAAGAGACCCAGTACTTC.

The chain combines TRBV6-6 with TRBJ2-5; weak D call: TRBD1 (6 bases). Germline-derived CDR1 and CDR2 are MNHNY and SVGAGI (reference sequence). Deletions cut 0 bases from V and 5 bases from J, with 10 bases between. CDR3 length: 14 residues. CDR3 residues: CASSYSEQGETQYF. The DNA of the CDR3 is TGTGCCAGCAGTTACTCGGAACAGGGCGAGACCCAGTACTTC.

The V gene is TRBV27, the J gene TRBJ2-2; tentative D call: TRBD2 (5 bases). There are 16 residues in the CDR3. V was pared by 0 bases and J by 5 bases, with 13 bases between. Germline lookup yields CDR1 MNHEY and CDR2 SMNVEV (reference sequence). CDR3 in DNA: TGTGCCAGCAGTTTATCCCCGGCTAGCACGACCGGGGAGCTGTTTTTT. Its protein product is CASSLSPASTTGELFF.

The J gene is TRBJ2-7, the V gene TRBV6-6; D gene ambiguous. The CDR3 has 12 amino acids. Trimming stripped 0 bases from V and 5 bases from J, with 5 bases between. Germline V gives CDR1 MNHNY, CDR2 SVGAGI (reference sequence). In DNA form, the CDR3 reads TGTGCCAGCAGTTACTCTACCAACGAGCAGTACTTC. As protein: CASSYSTNEQYF.

V usage is TRBV3-1 and J usage is TRBJ2-7, with D tentatively TRBD1 (5 bases). Trimming removed 0 bases from V and 3 bases from J, with 9 bases in between. The CDR3 is 14 amino acids. Germline-derived CDR1 and CDR2 are LGHDT and YNNKEL (reference sequence). CDR3 amino acids: CASSQDGAVYEQYF. The CDR3 DNA is TGTGCCAGCAGCCAAGATGGGGCGGTCTACGAGCAGTACTTC.

Regarding this clonotype: The junction shows a germline mismatch at one end, possibly a read error. The chain couples TRBV9 to TRBJ1-1; D call uncertain. CDR1 and CDR2 (germline): SGDLS, YYNGEE. CDR3 length: 14 amino acids. CDR3 DNA sequence: TGTGCCAGCAGCGTAGATTGGGAGGGCACTGAAGTTTTCTTT. As protein: CASSVDWEGTEVFF.

This clonotype was counted a few times. This chain links TRBV19 with TRBJ2-7; D gene uncertain. CDR1 is LNHDA, CDR2 SQIVND, per germline (reference sequence). The germline V and J ends were trimmed by 4 bases and 1 base, with 17 bases remaining between them. CDR3 length: 16 residues. This CDR3 reads CASSTLPYGTSYEQYF. Here the CDR3 DNA reads TGTGCCAGTAGTACCCTACCTTACGGAACATCCTACGAGCAGTACTTC.

The V and J genes are TRBV11-2 and TRBJ2-3; 7 bases line up with TRBD2. Germline-derived CDR1 and CDR2 are SGHAT and FQNNGV. V lost 3 bases to trimming and J lost 0 bases; unmatched junction nucleotides: 6. This CDR3 contains 16 residues. This CDR3 is CASSFSREPSTDTQYF. Written as DNA, the CDR3 is TGTGCCAGCAGCTTTTCGCGGGAGCCCAGCACAGATACGCAGTATTTT.

The V and J genes are TRBV7-6 and TRBJ2-5; tentatively, D is TRBD2 (5 bases). The ends were cut back, 5 bases at V and 2 bases at J, with 9 bases in the middle. Per the germline V gene, CDR1 is SGHVS and CDR2 is FNYEAQ. This CDR3 comprises 13 residues. This CDR3 is CASSPPGQETQYF. CDR3 nucleotides: TGTGCCAGCAGCCCCCCGGGACAAGAGACCCAGTACTTC.

The CDR3 protein is CASSPGLAGEWLGYNEQFF. The CDR3 nucleotides read TGCGCCAGCAGCCCCGGACTAGCGGGAGAGTGGTTAGGTTACAATGAGCAGTTCTTC. V is TRBV5-1 and J is TRBJ2-1; 13 bases align to TRBD2. This CDR3 has 19 amino acids. CDR1 SGHRS and CDR2 YFSETQ come from the germline V gene. The V segment lost 4 bases and the J segment 4 bases; nucleotides outside the gene matches: 14. Together with reference TRBV5-1 and TRBJ2-1, the CDR3 gives the full variable domain: KAGVTQTPRYLIKTRGQQVTLSCSPISGHRSVSWYQQTPGQGLQFLFEYFSETQRNKGNFPGRFSGRQFSNSRSEMNVSTLELGDSALYLCASSPGLAGEWLGYNEQFFGPGTRLTVL.

The gene calls are TRBV29-1 and TRBJ1-2; D remains unclear. Looked up from germline, CDR1 is SQVTM and CDR2 is ANQGSEA. The CDR3 loop spans 15 amino acids. The germline V and J ends were trimmed by 3 bases and 4 bases, with 18 bases remaining between them. DNA of the CDR3: TGCAGCGTTGACTTACAGCCGGACGGGTCCTATGGCTACACCTTC. Amino acid sequence: CSVDLQPDGSYGYTF.

The chain links TRBV3-1 to TRBJ1-1; D gene unclear. Germline V gene data show CDR1 as LGHDT and CDR2 as YNNKEL (reference sequence). Trimming removed 0 bases at V and 1 base at J, with 9 bases between. The CDR3 spans 15 residues. The CDR3 DNA reads as TGTGCCAGCAGCCAAGACCCGGGGAAGAACACTGAAGCTTTCTTT. It encodes CASSQDPGKNTEAFF. The whole variable domain, filled in from reference TRBV3-1 and TRBJ1-1, reads DTAVSQTPKYLVTQMGNDKSIKCEQNLGHDTMYWYKQDSKKFLKIMFSYNNKELIINETVPNRFSPKSPDKAHLNLHINSLELGDSAVYFCASSQDPGKNTEAFFGQGTRLTVV.

A single count supports this clonotype. The chain joins TRBV29-1 to TRBJ1-1, with a tentative D call TRBD1 (6 bases). The CDR3 consists of 11 residues. The germline gives CDR1 SQVTM, CDR2 ANQGSEA. Deletions cut 7 bases from V and 3 bases from J, with 9 bases between. CDR3 amino acids: CSGGGDTEAFF. As DNA, the CDR3 is TGCAGCGGCGGGGGCGACACTGAAGCTTTCTTT.

Details on this clonotype: Its ends do not fully match the called genes, so a read error is possible. The J gene is TRBJ2-4, the V gene TRBV4-3, with 15 positions matching TRBD2. CDR3 length: 20 residues. Germline loops: CDR1 LGHNA, CDR2 YSLEER. The CDR3 nucleotides are TGCGCCGGCAGCCAAGATCTCAGCGGACTAGCGGGAGGGCCGGGGAACATTCAGTACTTC. It specifies CAGSQDLSGLAGGPGNIQYF.

The chain carries TRBV9 and TRBJ2-1, with 7 bases lining up with TRBD2. From germline, CDR1 is SGDLS and CDR2 YYNGEE. There are 16 residues in the CDR3. Trimming took 3 bases from V and 8 from J; bases not matched to a gene: 14. CDR3 region: CASSGQTSPFVDEQFF. The CDR3 nucleotides are TGTGCCAGCAGCGGACAGACTAGCCCCTTCGTCGATGAGCAGTTCTTC.

The V and J genes are TRBV7-2 and TRBJ2-7; D ambiguous. The CDR3 runs to 11 residues. V lost 7 bases, J lost 1 base, and 5 bases lay in between. Germline V gene lookup returns CDR1 SGHTA and CDR2 FQGNSA. CDR3 in amino acids: CASTDSYEQYF. CDR3 in DNA: TGTGCCAGCACCGATTCCTACGAGCAGTACTTC.

The gene calls are TRBV29-1 and TRBJ2-2, with 8 nucleotides matching TRBD2. CDR1 and CDR2 (germline): SQVTM, ANQGSEA. J was trimmed by 6 bases and V by 5 bases; bases with no gene match: 8. This CDR3 region has 14 residues. CDR3 protein: CSVYLSGTAGELFF. As DNA, the CDR3 is TGCAGCGTTTATCTTAGCGGGACTGCCGGGGAGCTGTTTTTT.